The rows below give T cell receptor beta chains drawn from one sample of a study of blood T cells in healthy people across ages. A single record per CDR3 protein comes from TCRdb applying MiXCR to the 5' RACE reads. Here the sample spans about 1 million distinct CDR3 sequences, roughly a quarter being singletons. Another study also made use of these data, one on T cells of mothers and their children.

What was sequenced was blood. These receptors were taken from a girl aged 2-10 years in good health. The CDR3 runs from the conserved cysteine through the conserved F or W. D genes are given only for firm matches. Rows may omit the clone size; those that give it use once, few, many or a size class.

clone size,D gene,J gene,V gene,CDR3 protein,CDR3 DNA
NA,TRBD2,TRBJ2-1,TRBV3-1,CASSRGASGSSEQFF,TGTGCCAGCAGCCGCGGGGCTAGCGGGAGTAGCGAGCAGTTCTTC
few,NA,TRBJ1-5,TRBV12-3/TRBV12-4,CASSRSPNQPQHF,TGTGCCAGCAGTCGCTCACCAAATCAGCCCCAGCATTTT
few,NA,TRBJ2-1,TRBV27,CASSHRTANEQFF,TGTGCCAGCAGTCATAGAACGGCCAATGAGCAGTTCTTC
NA,NA,TRBJ1-5,TRBV6-5,CASSPALGSNQPQHF,TGTGCCAGCAGCCCAGCCTTGGGTAGCAATCAGCCCCAGCATTTT
NA,TRBD1,TRBJ1-6,TRBV7-9,CASSDDRGTSPLHF,TGTGCCAGCAGCGATGACAGGGGGACCTCACCCCTCCACTTT
few,NA,TRBJ1-5,TRBV6-5,CASRRTALDQPQHF,TGTGCCAGCAGGAGGACTGCACTGGATCAGCCCCAGCATTTT
NA,NA,TRBJ2-5,TRBV28,CASSLVTVEETQYF,TGTGCCAGCAGTTTGGTGACGGTAGAAGAGACCCAGTACTTC
NA,NA,TRBJ2-7,TRBV7-8,CASSHPDIYEQYF,TGTGCCAGCAGCCATCCGGACATCTACGAGCAGTACTTC
NA,TRBD2,TRBJ2-3,TRBV12-3/TRBV12-4,CASSGAGGNRWTQYF,TGTGCCAGCAGCGGAGCGGGGGGCAATAGGTGGACGCAGTATTTT
NA,NA,TRBJ2-4,TRBV15,CATSRDRLTPQYF,TGTGCCACCAGCAGAGATCGGTTAACACCCCAGTACTTC
NA,TRBD1,TRBJ1-4,TRBV12-3/TRBV12-4,CASSQGTGANEKLFF,TGTGCCAGCAGCCAGGGGACAGGAGCTAATGAAAAACTGTTTTTT
few,NA,TRBJ2-3,TRBV12-3/TRBV12-4,CASSLSPGDTQYF,TGTGCCAGCAGTCTTTCGCCCGGAGATACGCAGTATTTT
NA,NA,TRBJ2-1,TRBV27,CASSLSLGGHYEQFF,TGTGCCAGCAGTTTATCGCTTGGGGGGCATTATGAGCAGTTCTTC
NA,NA,TRBJ2-7,TRBV4-2,CASSQDGIPYEQYF,TGTGCCAGCAGCCAAGATGGGATACCCTACGAGCAGTACTTC
NA,TRBD1,TRBJ1-1,TRBV15,CATSRQGGTEAFF,TGTGCCACCAGCCGACAGGGAGGGACTGAAGCTTTCTTT
few,NA,TRBJ2-6,TRBV7-2,CASSFIGGRVGANVLTF,TGTGCCAGCAGCTTCATAGGCGGAAGGGTTGGGGCCAACGTCCTGACTTTC
NA,TRBD2,TRBJ2-7,TRBV10-2,CASRPGRTYEQYF,TGCGCCAGCAGACCCGGGAGGACCTACGAGCAGTACTTC
NA,TRBD1,TRBJ1-5,TRBV6-1,CASSAEGQGKQPQHF,TGTGCCAGCAGTGCGGAAGGACAGGGTAAGCAGCCCCAGCATTTT
few,NA,TRBJ2-5,TRBV4-2,CASSQVKGPQETQYF,TGTGCCAGCAGCCAAGTCAAGGGACCCCAAGAGACCCAGTACTTC
NA,TRBD2,TRBJ2-5,TRBV11-2,CASSLALVAGGPNQSF,TGTGCCAGCAGCTTAGCGTTGGTAGCGGGCGGACCCAACCAGTCCTTC
NA,NA,TRBJ2-5,TRBV12-3/TRBV12-4,CASSPHVVTQYF,TGTGCCAGCAGTCCTCATGTGGTGACCCAGTACTTC
few,NA,TRBJ1-4,TRBV21-1,CASSKHRGRLEKLFF,TGTGCCAGCAGCAAACACCGAGGGAGGTTGGAAAAACTGTTTTTT
few,NA,TRBJ2-1,TRBV27,CASSLSMIGGNEQFF,TGTGCCAGCAGTTTATCGATGATAGGCGGCAATGAGCAGTTCTTC
few,NA,TRBJ1-2,TRBV6-6,CATTSIGVGNSGYTF,TGTGCCACGACCTCCATTGGAGTGGGTAATAGTGGCTACACCTTC
many,NA,TRBJ2-5,TRBV7-2,CASSLRVQETQYF,TGTGCCAGCAGCTTACGGGTTCAAGAGACCCAGTACTTC
once,TRBD1,TRBJ2-7,TRBV5-5,CASSLAPGQGFYEQYF,TGTGCCAGCAGCTTGGCCCCGGGACAGGGGTTCTACGAGCAGTACTTC
NA,TRBD1,TRBJ2-3,TRBV5-6,CASSLVDRDRDTQYF,TGTGCCAGCAGCTTGGTTGACAGGGATAGAGATACGCAGTATTTT
NA,TRBD2,TRBJ2-1,TRBV4-3,CASSQDGAGGPRYNEQFF,TGCGCCAGCAGCCAAGATGGAGCGGGGGGGCCGCGGTACAATGAGCAGTTCTTC
few,NA,TRBJ2-7,TRBV11-2,CASSSRVPGNEQYF,TGTGCCAGCAGCTCACGGGTCCCGGGTAACGAGCAGTACTTC
NA,NA,TRBJ1-1,TRBV20-1,CSARKERTEAFF,TGCAGTGCTAGAAAAGAAAGAACGGAAGCTTTCTTT
few,NA,TRBJ1-2,TRBV5-1,CASSFNRDGYTF,TGCGCCAGCAGCTTTAACAGGGATGGCTACACCTTC
NA,NA,TRBJ2-3,TRBV10-1,CASSESVTTQYF,TGCGCCAGCAGTGAGTCTGTCACTACGCAGTATTTT
few,NA,TRBJ2-1,TRBV6-2/TRBV6-3,CASSYSISGSEVYNEQFF,TGTGCCAGCAGTTACTCGATTAGTGGGTCGGAGGTGTACAATGAGCAGTTCTTC
many,NA,TRBJ2-5,TRBV2,CASIGETQYF,TGTGCCAGCATCGGAGAGACCCAGTACTTC
NA,TRBD1,TRBJ2-7,TRBV18,CASSRTGSVSGYEQYF,TGTGCCAGCTCGCGGACAGGGTCGGTGAGTGGCTACGAGCAGTACTTC
NA,NA,TRBJ2-7,TRBV24-1,CATSDFGQVKFF,TGTGCCACCAGTGATTTTGGGCAGGTGAAGTTCTTC
few,NA,TRBJ2-6,TRBV7-9,CASSLAGAIGGANVLTF,TGTGCCAGCAGCTTAGCAGGGGCTATCGGTGGGGCCAACGTCCTGACTTTC
NA,TRBD1,TRBJ1-3,TRBV7-8,CASSADRAQETSGNTIYF,TGTGCCAGCAGCGCCGACAGGGCCCAAGAGACCTCTGGAAACACCATATATTTT
NA,NA,TRBJ2-3,TRBV7-8,CASSSFPGQNTQYF,TGTGCCAGCAGCTCGTTTCCTGGACAAAATACGCAGTATTTT
NA,NA,TRBJ1-2,TRBV9,CASSSLTPGNYGYTF,TGTGCCAGCAGCTCGCTAACCCCGGGAAACTATGGCTACACCTTC
few,TRBD1,TRBJ1-3,TRBV4-3,CASSQDYRGRNTIYF,TGCGCCAGCAGCCAAGATTACAGGGGGAGAAACACCATATATTTT
few,NA,TRBJ2-5,TRBV9,CASSVVPGSGLSETQYF,TGTGCCAGCAGCGTAGTACCGGGGAGTGGACTTTCAGAGACCCAGTACTTC
NA,NA,TRBJ2-5,TRBV7-6,CASSSLADGADGETQYF,TGTGCCAGCAGCAGCCTGGCGGATGGGGCAGACGGGGAGACCCAGTACTTC
NA,NA,TRBJ2-5,TRBV5-1,CATKDSLGETQYF,TGCGCCACCAAAGACTCCTTAGGGGAGACCCAGTACTTC
few,TRBD2,TRBJ2-1,TRBV4-1,CASSPVKAGGFGYEQFF,TGCGCCAGCAGCCCAGTAAAAGCGGGAGGTTTTGGGTATGAGCAGTTCTTC
NA,NA,TRBJ2-5,TRBV3-1,CAGSQTFTSGQETQYF,TGTGCCGGCAGCCAGACATTTACTAGTGGCCAAGAGACCCAGTACTTC
few,TRBD1,TRBJ1-6,TRBV10-3,CAISPWDRGRDSPLHF,TGTGCCATCAGCCCCTGGGACAGGGGGCGCGATTCACCCCTCCACTTT
few,NA,TRBJ2-7,TRBV4-1,CASSQDLGNYEQYF,TGCGCCAGCAGCCAAGACCTGGGGAACTACGAGCAGTACTTC
NA,NA,TRBJ1-3,TRBV6-5,CASSRGDPGINTIYF,TGTGCCAGCAGCCGGGGGGACCCGGGGATAAACACCATATATTTT
NA,NA,TRBJ2-5,TRBV6-5,CASSQMGPMKTQYF,TGTGCCAGCAGTCAAATGGGGCCTATGAAGACCCAGTACTTC
few,NA,TRBJ2-1,TRBV29-1,CSVDTHSWQFF,TGCAGCGTTGATACGCATTCGTGGCAGTTCTTC
few,NA,TRBJ2-1,TRBV27,CASSLGIQNNEQFF,TGTGCCAGCAGTTTGGGGATTCAGAACAATGAGCAGTTCTTC
few,NA,TRBJ2-6,TRBV18,CASSEGSSGANVLTF,TGTGCCAGCTCAGAGGGAAGCTCTGGGGCCAACGTCCTGACTTTC
few,TRBD1,TRBJ2-3,TRBV9,CASSEDRLTDTQYF,TGTGCCAGCAGCGAGGACAGGCTCACAGATACGCAGTATTTT